This T cell receptor (beta chain) was captured by sequencing in a study of T cell responses to AZD1222 COVID-19 vaccine. Findings of the study overall: Seropositive at baseline were only a handful of AZD1222 recipients. The study found Spike-specific TCR breadth and depth rose after two AZD1222 doses. At 160-218 and 743-854, vaccine-associated CD4 TCRs were dominant, and they spanned spike.

J was trimmed by 5 bases and V by 7 bases; bases with no gene match: 11. The CDR3 has 15 amino acids. The germline V gene encodes CDR1 LNHDA and CDR2 SQIVND (reference sequence). The protocol was immunoSEQ multiplex PCR, while the TCRdb copy is restricted to in-frame clones and leaves out a portion. This sample has about 140,000 clones, with almost 95% found just once. A remark on this clone: Its antigen remains unknown.

The clonotype was recovered from an adult who received the AZD1222 COVID-19 vaccine. The V gene is TRBV19, the J gene TRBJ2-5, with TRBD2 matching 9 bases. The sample was peripheral blood, taken 28 days after the second AZD1222 dose. The DNA of the CDR3 is TGTGCCAGTACAGTGGGACTAGCACATAGGGAGACCCAGTACTTC. The encoded protein is CASTVGLAHRETQYF.